The present TCR beta chain was sequenced within a study of blood T cell repertoires in COVID-19. Whole-study context: Donors in the United States, Italy and Spain gave samples during acute or convalescent COVID-19. Sample material is recorded as cDNA or gDNA derived from T cells, B-cell-depleted T cells, or PBMCs.

Original processing notes: Using reference gene primer amplification, nucleated cell counts were estimated. Sequenced by immunoSEQ multiplex PCR; TCRdb stores in-frame clones only, minus some. The DNA gave D and trimming, while V, J and clone size come from that table. Of about 230,000 clones in the sample, around 80% were seen once. Sequencing was performed on peripheral blood. The source of this sequence is a man aged 35 to 55 who had recovered from COVID-19.

The CDR3 coding sequence is TGCGCCAGCAGCCGTAGCGGGGGGGCTTACGAGCAGTACTTC. It encodes CASSRSGGAYEQYF. This chain joins TRBV5-1 and TRBJ2-7; 11 nucleotides line up with TRBD2. The V and J ends lost 4 bases and 4 bases, in that order; junction bases with no gene match: 4. The CDR3 is made up of 14 amino acids. Germline V gene data show CDR1 as SGHRS and CDR2 as YFSETQ.